One and the same sample provided the 5 T cell receptor beta chains below, sequenced in a study of blood T cell repertoires in COVID-19. Some clones are missing from TCRdb's copy, which holds only in-frame ones; the method was immunoSEQ multiplex PCR. The table includes approximately 300,000 clones, about 85% detected once. Sample: PBMCs or T cells enriched from blood (not recorded which). These receptors came from a young woman who had recovered from COVID-19.

This clone came up once. Because it lacks the conserved phenylalanine or tryptophan at the end, this CDR3 is likely a read error. The DNA is omitted, as the CDR3 cannot be located on it reliably, and the CDR3 follows TCRdb's listing. V and J are TRBV4-2 and TRBJ1-2; TRBD1 was called by the table and not checked on the DNA. CDR1 and CDR2 from the germline V gene are LGHNA and YNFKEQ. The CDR3 comprises 14 residues, both ends counted. The CDR3 here is CASSQELGTGGSFY.

The chain links TRBV5-8 to TRBJ2-4; D possibly corresponds to TRBD1 (6 bases). V was clipped by 5 bases and J by 0 bases, with 12 bases between them. Germline V lookup: CDR1 SGHTS, CDR2 YDEGEE. This CDR3 contains 15 residues. The CDR3 is CASSQRTVAKNIQYF. In DNA form, the CDR3 reads TGTGCCAGCAGTCAGAGGACAGTAGCCAAAAACATTCAGTACTTC.

V gene TRBV30 combines with J gene TRBJ1-2; a possible D gene is TRBD1 (5 bases). V was shortened by 4 bases and J by 4 bases, with 22 bases between the two germline ends. CDR3 length: 16 amino acids. CDR1 GTSNPN and CDR2 SVGIG come from the germline V gene (reference sequence). The CDR3, as DNA: TGTGCCTGGACTCAACCCAGTAAGGGGCGGATCTATGGCTACACCTTC. It encodes CAWTQPSKGRIYGYTF.

This sequence joins TRBV7-2 and TRBJ1-4, with D possibly TRBD1 on 6 matching bases. CDR3 length: 15 amino acids. Looked up from germline, CDR1 is SGHTA and CDR2 is FQGNSA. Trimming shortened V by 1 base and J by 5 bases, and 11 bases separated the two germline ends. This CDR3 reads CASSLVQGPNEKLFF. CDR3 nucleotides: TGTGCCAGCAGCTTAGTACAGGGACCAAATGAAAAACTGTTTTTT.

The chain joins TRBV19 to TRBJ2-3; 10 bases fit TRBD2. CDR3 length: 15 amino acids. Germline CDR1 and CDR2: LNHDA and SQIVND (reference sequence). The ends lost 5 bases at V and 2 bases at J; junction bases unmatched: 4. The CDR3 sequence is CASSFSGGYTDTQYF. As DNA, the CDR3 is TGTGCCAGTAGTTTTAGCGGGGGGTACACAGATACGCAGTATTTT. Full variable domain (rest looked up from reference TRBV19 and TRBJ2-3): DGGITQSPKYLFRKEGQNVTLSCEQNLNHDAMYWYRQDPGQGLRLIYYSQIVNDFQKGDIAEGYSVSREKKESFPLTVTSAQKNPTAFYLCASSFSGGYTDTQYFGPGTRLTVL.